These 10 T cell receptor beta chains share one sample of origin, sequenced in a study of shared clonotypes between healthy human individuals. Using immunoSEQ multiplex PCR, the repertoire was profiled, and TCRdb retains in-frame clones only, with some absent. The data show about 2.3 million clones, with 93% seen just once and 0.39% held by the top ten. The sequenced sample consisted of naive CD4+ T cells from PBMCs. The subset was: CD45RA+ positively selected. These receptors all come from a man between 18 and 35 years old in good health. Some clones in this sample may be carry-over from other donors' samples.

The V call is TRBV18, the J call TRBJ2-1; maybe TRBD2 (5 bases). V shed 6 bases and J shed 5 bases, with 20 bases lying between them. Germline V gene sequence: CDR1 KGHSH, CDR2 LQKENI. The CDR3 has 16 residues. CDR3 DNA: TGTGCCAGCTCGCCCGGACTCGACTTTACGGACAATGAGCAGTTCTTC. Its translation: CASSPGLDFTDNEQFF.

This clone was picked up one time. The rearrangement links TRBV10-2 to TRBJ2-5; a weak D match, TRBD2 (6 bases). This CDR3 is built from 13 residues. The V gene's germline CDR1 is WSHSY and CDR2 SAAADI. V shed 5 bases and J shed 5 bases, with 12 bases lying between them. The DNA for the CDR3 is TGCGCCAGCAGTAGGGCAGGGAGGGAGACCCAGTACTTC. Encoded protein: CASSRAGRETQYF.

The J gene is TRBJ2-7, the V gene TRBV6-6; D not certain. The CDR3 loop spans 11 amino acids. V dropped 4 bases and J dropped 5 bases, with 6 bases sitting between them. The V gene's germline CDR1 is MNHNY and CDR2 SVGAGI (reference sequence). This CDR3 is CASSFPHEQYF. DNA of the CDR3: TGTGCCAGCAGTTTTCCCCACGAGCAGTACTTC.

This clone has only one observation. The genes are TRBV18 and TRBJ2-1; the D gene is possibly TRBD2 (5 bases). Germline V gene lookup returns CDR1 KGHSH and CDR2 LQKENI. The CDR3 spans 17 residues. Trimming removed 1 base at V and 6 bases at J, with 19 bases between. In DNA, the CDR3 is TGTGCCAGCTCACCACGGGTGCTAGCAGGTCGAGTCAATGAGCAGTTCTTC. This codes for CASSPRVLAGRVNEQFF.

This chain connects TRBV28 to TRBJ2-4; 15 bases match TRBD2. CDR1 and CDR2 (germline): MDHEN, SYDVKM. With V trimmed by 5 bases and J by 3 bases, 14 bases remained unmatched. The CDR3 sequence is 20 residues long. The CDR3 is CASSAFSGLAGGPVKNIQYF. CDR3 sequence (DNA): TGTGCCAGCAGTGCCTTTTCTGGACTAGCGGGAGGGCCAGTCAAAAACATTCAGTACTTC.

This clone was seen once. The chain is built from TRBV7-3 and TRBJ2-1; 7 bases match TRBD2. V lost 5 bases to trimming and J lost 9 bases; unmatched junction nucleotides: 16. The CDR3 sequence is 16 residues long. From germline, CDR1 is SGHTA and CDR2 FQGTGA. The DNA for the CDR3 is TGTGCCAGCAGCCCCGAGGCGCCTAGCGGAGCGGGTGAGCAGTTCTTC. This codes for CASSPEAPSGAGEQFF.

V and J are TRBV7-2 and TRBJ2-1, with TRBD2 as a possible D gene (5 bases). Germline V lookup: CDR1 SGHTA, CDR2 FQGNSA. V shed 5 bases and J shed 5 bases, with 16 bases lying between them. This CDR3 is 15 amino acids long. The CDR3 nucleotides are TGTGCCAGCAGCGGCAGAGGACTCACCCACAATGAGCAGTTCTTC. This sequence encodes CASSGRGLTHNEQFF.

As for this clone: The sample holds other DNA sequences that translate to the same CDR3. The chain recombines TRBV28 with TRBJ1-5; D is uncertain. V was pared by 5 bases and J by 6 bases, with 8 bases between. From germline, CDR1 is MDHEN and CDR2 SYDVKM. The CDR3 is made up of 12 amino acids. CDR3 region: CASSLPGQPQHF. Here the CDR3 DNA reads TGTGCCAGCAGTCTGCCGGGTCAGCCCCAGCATTTT.

CDR3 coding DNA: TGCAGCGTTGACCGGGGGGCGGTGGAGACCCAGTACTTC. The encoded protein is CSVDRGAVETQYF. The V and J genes are TRBV29-1 and TRBJ2-5, with D perhaps TRBD2 (7 bases). Germline loops: CDR1 SQVTM, CDR2 ANQGSEA. V lost 3 bases and J lost 5, with 13 bases in between. The CDR3 is 13 residues long.

Note on this clone: The same CDR3 is also encoded by other DNA sequences in this sample. V is TRBV28 and J is TRBJ2-1, with TRBD2 identical over 9 bases. After removal of 6 bases from V and 4 bases from J, the junction contained 4 bases not matched to a gene. CDR1 and CDR2 from the germline V gene are MDHEN and SYDVKM. The CDR3 runs to 14 residues. In DNA form, the CDR3 reads TGTGCCAGCAGCCTTAGCGGGAGTTACAATGAGCAGTTCTTC. Protein: CASSLSGSYNEQFF.